The subject of this entry is one T cell receptor (beta chain). Its antigen is undetermined. Naivety in CD8+ T cells corresponded to a CD45RO-CCR7+CD27+CD95- phenotype. Libraries of TRB cDNA were made by 5' RACE and carried UMIs. TCRdb re-called the 5' RACE reads, yielding one record per CDR3 amino acid sequence without DNA. The listing records 75,000 to 100,000 distinct CDR3 sequences. The CDR3 extends over 15 amino acids. Per germline, CDR1 SEHNR and CDR2 FQNEAQ (reference sequence). These data belong to a study of CXCR3-negative and CXCR3-positive naive CD8 T cells. Whole-study findings and limits: CXCR3-positive naive cells carried more hydrophobic TRB CDR3s than CXCR3-negative naive cells did.

Sample: naive CXCR3+ CD8+ T cells from blood. Subset reported: CD45RO-CCR7+CD27+CD95- naive CD8+ T cells expressing CXCR3 (TNR3+). The TCR was taken from a human donor in good health. Some clones in this sample may be carry-over from other donors' samples. This chain connects TRBV7-9 to TRBJ1-6; there is no DNA to check the TCRdb D call of TRBD1. The CDR3 is CASSKTGTGNSPLHF. Based on the CDR3 plus reference TRBV7-9 and TRBJ1-6, the full variable domain is DTGVSQNPRHKITKRGQNVTFRCDPISEHNRLYWYRQTLGQGPEFLTYFQNEAQLEKSRLLSDRFSAERPKGSFSTLEIQRTEQGDSAMYLCASSKTGTGNSPLHFGNGTRLTVT.